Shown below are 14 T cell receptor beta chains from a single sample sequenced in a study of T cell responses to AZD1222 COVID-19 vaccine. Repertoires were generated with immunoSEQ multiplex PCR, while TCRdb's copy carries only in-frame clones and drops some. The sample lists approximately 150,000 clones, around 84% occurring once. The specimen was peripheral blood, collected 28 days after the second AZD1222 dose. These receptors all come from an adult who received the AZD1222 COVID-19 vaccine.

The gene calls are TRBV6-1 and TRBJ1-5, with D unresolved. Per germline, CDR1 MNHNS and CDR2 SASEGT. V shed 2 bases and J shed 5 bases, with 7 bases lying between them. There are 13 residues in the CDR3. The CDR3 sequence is CASSESGYQPQHF. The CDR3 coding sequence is TGTGCCAGCAGTGAAAGTGGGTATCAGCCCCAGCATTTT.

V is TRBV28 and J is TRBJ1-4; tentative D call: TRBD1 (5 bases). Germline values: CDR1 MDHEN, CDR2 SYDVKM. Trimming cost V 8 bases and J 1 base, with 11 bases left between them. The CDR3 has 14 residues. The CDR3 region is CASDAGLTNEKLFF. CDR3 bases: TGTGCCAGCGATGCAGGGTTAACTAATGAAAAACTGTTTTTT.

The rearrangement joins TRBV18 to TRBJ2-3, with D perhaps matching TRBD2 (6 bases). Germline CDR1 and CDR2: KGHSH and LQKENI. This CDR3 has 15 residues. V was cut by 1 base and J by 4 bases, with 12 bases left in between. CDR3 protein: CASSPQGLQADTQYF. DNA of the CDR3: TGTGCCAGCTCACCACAGGGACTCCAAGCAGATACGCAGTATTTT.

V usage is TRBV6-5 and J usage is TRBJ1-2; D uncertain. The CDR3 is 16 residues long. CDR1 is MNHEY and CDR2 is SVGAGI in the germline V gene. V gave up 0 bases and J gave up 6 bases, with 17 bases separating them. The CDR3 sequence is CASSYSILSQWDGYTF. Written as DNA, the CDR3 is TGTGCCAGCAGTTACTCGATTTTATCTCAATGGGATGGCTACACCTTC.

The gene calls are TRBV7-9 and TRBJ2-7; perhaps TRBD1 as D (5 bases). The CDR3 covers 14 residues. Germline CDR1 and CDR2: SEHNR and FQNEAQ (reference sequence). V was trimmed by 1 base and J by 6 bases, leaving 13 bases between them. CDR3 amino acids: CASSLGGAVGEQYF. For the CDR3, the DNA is TGTGCCAGCAGCTTAGGTGGGGCCGTCGGCGAGCAGTACTTC.

The CDR3 loop is CASSSRAINNEQYF. The CDR3, as DNA: TGTGCCAGCAGCTCCCGGGCCATCAACAACGAGCAGTACTTC. The V gene is TRBV7-9, the J gene TRBJ2-7; D is ambiguous. Germline V gene data show CDR1 as SEHNR and CDR2 as FQNEAQ (reference sequence). There are 14 residues in the CDR3. V was cut by 4 bases and J by 5 bases, with 15 bases left in between. Full variable domain (missing parts from reference TRBV7-9 and TRBJ2-7): DTGVSQNPRHKITKRGQNVTFRCDPISEHNRLYWYRQTLGQGPEFLTYFQNEAQLEKSRLLSDRFSAERPKGSFSTLEIQRTEQGDSAMYLCASSSRAINNEQYFGPGTRLTVT.

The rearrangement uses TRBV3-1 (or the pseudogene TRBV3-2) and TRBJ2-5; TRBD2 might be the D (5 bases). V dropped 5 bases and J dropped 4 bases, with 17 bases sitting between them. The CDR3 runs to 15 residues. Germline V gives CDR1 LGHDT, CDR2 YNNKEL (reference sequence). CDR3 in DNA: TGTGCCAGCAGCAAAGGCGAGGGATTTCGAGAGACCCAGTACTTC. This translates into CASSKGEGFRETQYF.

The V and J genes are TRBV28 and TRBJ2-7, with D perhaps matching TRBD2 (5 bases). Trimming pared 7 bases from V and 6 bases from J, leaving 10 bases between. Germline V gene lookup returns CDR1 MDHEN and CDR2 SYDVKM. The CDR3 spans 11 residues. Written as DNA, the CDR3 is TGTGCCAGCATTCTCCGGGGCGAGCAGTACTTC. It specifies CASILRGEQYF.

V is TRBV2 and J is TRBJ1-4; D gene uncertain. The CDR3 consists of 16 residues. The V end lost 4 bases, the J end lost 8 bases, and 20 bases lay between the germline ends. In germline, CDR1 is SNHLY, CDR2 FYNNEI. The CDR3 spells CASSVLYGLSKEKLFF. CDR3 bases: TGTGCCAGCAGTGTTCTTTATGGGTTGTCGAAGGAAAAACTGTTTTTT.

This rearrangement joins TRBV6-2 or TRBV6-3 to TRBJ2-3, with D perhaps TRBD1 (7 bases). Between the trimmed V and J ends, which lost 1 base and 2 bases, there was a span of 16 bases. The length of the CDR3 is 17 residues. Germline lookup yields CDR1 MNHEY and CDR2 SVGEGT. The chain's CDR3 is CASSYLGRDRYTDTQYF. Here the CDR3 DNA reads TGTGCCAGCAGTTACTTAGGGCGGGACAGATACACAGATACGCAGTATTTT.

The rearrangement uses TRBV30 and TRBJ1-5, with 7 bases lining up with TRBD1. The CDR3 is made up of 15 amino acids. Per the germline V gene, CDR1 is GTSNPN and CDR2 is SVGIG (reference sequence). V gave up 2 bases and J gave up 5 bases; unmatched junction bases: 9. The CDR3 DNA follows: TGTGCCTGGAGTATGGGGACAGCAGGCGATCAGCCCCAGCATTTT. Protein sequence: CAWSMGTAGDQPQHF.

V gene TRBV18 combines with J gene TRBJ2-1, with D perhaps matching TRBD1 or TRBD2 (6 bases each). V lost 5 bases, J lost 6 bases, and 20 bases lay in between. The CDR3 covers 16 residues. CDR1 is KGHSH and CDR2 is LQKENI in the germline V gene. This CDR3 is CASSFIQGRDSNEQFF. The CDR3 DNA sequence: TGTGCCAGCTCATTTATACAGGGCAGGGACTCCAATGAGCAGTTCTTC.

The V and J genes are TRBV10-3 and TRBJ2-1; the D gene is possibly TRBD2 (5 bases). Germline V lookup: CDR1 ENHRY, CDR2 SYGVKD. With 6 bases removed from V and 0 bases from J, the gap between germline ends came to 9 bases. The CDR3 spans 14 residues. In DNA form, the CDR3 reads TGTGCCATCAGAGCCGGGGACTCCTACAATGAGCAGTTCTTC. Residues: CAIRAGDSYNEQFF.

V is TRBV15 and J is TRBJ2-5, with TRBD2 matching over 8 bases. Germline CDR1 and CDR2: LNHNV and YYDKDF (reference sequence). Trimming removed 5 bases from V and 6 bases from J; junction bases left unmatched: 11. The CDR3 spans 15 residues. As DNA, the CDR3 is TGTGCCACCAGCGGAAGTACTAGCGGCCTACAGACCCAGTACTTC. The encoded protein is CATSGSTSGLQTQYF.